This passage covers 18 T cell receptor beta chains from one sample sequenced in a study of response to subunit inactivated influenza vaccine. TCRdb analysed the RT-PCR reads with MiXCR anew, one entry per CDR3 protein. The table records about 610,000 distinct CDR3 sequences, around 15% of them present only once. The sample was PBMCs from blood, taken 11 to 12 days after vaccination. The receptors were gathered from a man aged 45-60 years who received an inactivated influenza vaccine.

The rearrangement links TRBV29-1 to TRBJ2-1, with 8 positions matching TRBD2. This CDR3 comprises 14 residues. CDR1 and CDR2 (germline): SQVTM, ANQGSEA. The V gene end was trimmed by 5 bases and the J gene end by 4 bases; junction bases not matched to a gene: 7. CDR3 loop: CSVSAGVSYNEQFF. CDR3 DNA sequence: TGCAGCGTTTCAGCGGGAGTCAGTTACAATGAGCAGTTCTTC.

This clonotype was observed a handful of times. The rearrangement links TRBV11-1 to TRBJ2-3, with TRBD2 matching over 9 bases. The CDR3 has 18 amino acids. CDR1 is SGHAT and CDR2 is FQDESV in the germline V gene (reference sequence). After removal of 3 bases from V and 6 bases from J, the junction contained 16 bases not matched to a gene. CDR3 loop: CASSFPRGGARLVDTQYF. The CDR3 region has the DNA TGTGCCAGCAGCTTTCCTCGCGGGGGGGCTCGGTTAGTGGATACGCAGTATTTT.

This clonotype was seen a few times. The chain recombines TRBV7-6 with TRBJ2-1, with 12 nucleotides matching TRBD2. V shed 1 base and J 1 base; nucleotides not matched to a gene: 2. The CDR3 consists of 17 residues. CDR1 and CDR2 (germline): SGHVS, FNYEAQ. The CDR3 is CASSLELAGGSYNEQFF. In DNA, the CDR3 is TGTGCCAGCAGCTTAGAACTAGCGGGGGGATCCTACAATGAGCAGTTCTTC.

This clonotype showed up just a few times. CDR3 bases: TGTGCCAGCAGCACCAGGGTCGGGGATTCACCCCTCCACTTT. It codes for CASSTRVGDSPLHF. V is TRBV9 and J is TRBJ1-6; D is possibly TRBD1 (5 bases). CDR3 length equals 14 residues. The germline gives CDR1 SGDLS, CDR2 YYNGEE. The V end was cut by 4 bases, the J end by 8 bases, with 13 bases between. Full variable domain (outside the CDR3, taken from reference TRBV9 and TRBJ1-6): DSGVTQTPKHLITATGQRVTLRCSPRSGDLSVYWYQQSLDQGLQFLIQYYNGEERAKGNILERFSAQQFPDLHSELNLSSLELGDSALYFCASSTRVGDSPLHFGNGTRLTVT.

This clonotype has a handful of counts. The gene calls are TRBV20-1 and TRBJ2-7, with D tentatively TRBD1 (5 bases). CDR3 size: 13 residues. V was pared by 3 bases and J by 0 bases, with 9 bases between. CDR1 DFQATT and CDR2 SNEGSKA come from the germline V gene (reference sequence). The CDR3 DNA reads TGCAGTGCTAGGTGGACATACTCCTACGAGCAGTACTTC. Its protein product is CSARWTYSYEQYF.

This clonotype has just a few counts. V is TRBV5-1 and J is TRBJ2-2, with D perhaps matching TRBD1 or TRBD2 (5 bases each). CDR1 is SGHRS and CDR2 is YFSETQ in the germline V gene. The CDR3 is made up of 16 amino acids. Trimming pared 0 bases from V and 3 bases from J, leaving 12 bases between. The CDR3 is CASSLAGTPDTGELFF. CDR3 in DNA: TGCGCCAGCAGCTTGGCAGGGACCCCGGACACCGGGGAGCTGTTTTTT. The full variable domain, completed using reference TRBV5-1 and TRBJ2-2, is KAGVTQTPRYLIKTRGQQVTLSCSPISGHRSVSWYQQTPGQGLQFLFEYFSETQRNKGNFPGRFSGRQFSNSRSEMNVSTLELGDSALYLCASSLAGTPDTGELFFGEGSRLTVL.

This chain joins TRBV6-1 and TRBJ1-3, with D maybe TRBD1 (6 bases). Germline assignment: CDR1 MNHNS and CDR2 SASEGT. CDR3 size: 15 residues. V was cut by 5 bases and J by 4 bases, with 15 bases left in between. In nucleotides, the CDR3 is TGTGCCAGCAGTCCTCCAAACAGGGAAGGAAACACCATATATTTT. It translates to CASSPPNREGNTIYF.

This clonotype was picked up a small number of times. The J gene is TRBJ2-7, the V gene TRBV28; the D gene is possibly TRBD1 (5 bases). CDR3 length: 19 residues. V shed 5 bases and J shed 2 bases, with 28 bases lying between them. Germline assignment: CDR1 MDHEN and CDR2 SYDVKM. The chain's CDR3 is CASSHKVSLGGARTYEQYF. The CDR3 DNA is TGTGCCAGCAGTCACAAGGTCAGTTTGGGTGGGGCCCGAACCTACGAGCAGTACTTC.

The table lists this clonotype with a few counts. The chain joins TRBV6-1 to TRBJ1-6; 7 bases align to TRBD1. The CDR3 runs to 16 residues. Trimming cost V 6 bases and J 10 bases; bases outside gene matches: 15. Germline assignment: CDR1 MNHNS and CDR2 SASEGT. In nucleotides, the CDR3 is TGTGCCAGCAGCCTCCAGACAGGGCTAAAAGGATCACCCCTCCACTTT. Its translation is CASSLQTGLKGSPLHF.

This clonotype showed up many times. The chain has TRBV5-1 and TRBJ1-1; maybe TRBD1 (5 bases). Trimming removed 3 bases from V and 5 bases from J, with 17 bases in between. Germline CDR1 reads SGHRS; CDR2 reads YFSETQ. The CDR3 is made up of 15 amino acids. CDR3 in amino acids: CASSSPDKGVTEAFF. The CDR3 DNA sequence: TGCGCCAGCAGCTCCCCGGACAAAGGGGTGACTGAAGCTTTCTTT.

The table lists this clonotype with a few counts. The gene calls are TRBV5-1 and TRBJ1-2, with no clear D. The CDR3 covers 14 residues. CDR1 is SGHRS, CDR2 YFSETQ, per germline. Trimming cost V 4 bases and J 7 bases, with 17 bases left between them. This chain's CDR3 is CASSPLVLATGYTF. As DNA, the CDR3 is TGCGCCAGCAGCCCTCTTGTGCTGGCGACTGGCTACACCTTC.

This clonotype turned up a few times. The chain has TRBV6-4 and TRBJ2-3; 8 bases fit TRBD1. The CDR3 has 14 amino acids. CDR1 is MRHNA and CDR2 is SNTAGT in the germline V gene. Trimming cost V 6 bases and J 5 bases; bases outside gene matches: 7. CDR3 nucleotide sequence: TGTGCCAGCAGCGTGACAGGGGCGAAAGATACGCAGTATTTT. Protein sequence: CASSVTGAKDTQYF.

V gene TRBV29-1 combines with J gene TRBJ2-7; 11 bases line up with TRBD1. Germline V gene data show CDR1 as SQVTM and CDR2 as ANQGSEA. Trimming at V came to 0 bases and at J to 2 bases, leaving 6 bases not matched to a gene. The CDR3 extends over 16 amino acids. The CDR3 protein is CSVEDPGTGGTYEQYF. CDR3 bases: TGCAGCGTTGAAGATCCCGGGACAGGGGGAACCTACGAGCAGTACTTC.

The table lists this clonotype with many counts. The genes are TRBV5-1 and TRBJ2-1; 7 bases line up with TRBD1. With V trimmed by 0 bases and J by 8 bases, 8 bases remained unmatched. Germline V CDR1 and CDR2: SGHRS, YFSETQ. This CDR3 is built from 15 residues. Here the CDR3 DNA reads TGCGCCAGCAGCTTGGCCTTCAGAGGGGGCGATGAGCAGTTCTTC. Translated, it gives CASSLAFRGGDEQFF.

This clonotype came up a few times. The rearrangement uses TRBV5-5 and TRBJ2-3, with a possible D match to TRBD2 (7 bases). The CDR3 has 16 residues. Germline-derived CDR1 and CDR2 are SGHKS and YYEKEE (reference sequence). V was shortened by 2 bases and J by 4 bases, with 17 bases between the two germline ends. CDR3 sequence: CASSFEQGGSSDTQYF. The CDR3 DNA sequence: TGTGCCAGCAGCTTTGAACAGGGAGGGTCTTCAGATACGCAGTATTTT.

V and J are TRBV7-2 and TRBJ2-1; D is unresolved. Trimming pared 1 base from V and 6 bases from J, leaving 7 bases between. Germline CDR1 and CDR2: SGHTA and FQGNSA. The CDR3 extends over 13 amino acids. The DNA for the CDR3 is TGTGCCAGCAGCTTAGTGTCGTTCAATGAGCAGTTCTTC. Translated, it gives CASSLVSFNEQFF.

This clonotype was picked up one time. The V gene is TRBV7-9, the J gene TRBJ2-7, with TRBD1 identical over 8 bases. Trimming at V came to 5 bases and at J to 4 bases, leaving 16 bases not matched to a gene. The CDR3 has 17 amino acids. Per germline, CDR1 SEHNR and CDR2 FQNEAQ (reference sequence). The CDR3 nucleotides are TGTGCCAGCAGCGGATTAAAGCCGGACAGGGATAAGTACGAGCAGTACTTC. Translated, it gives CASSGLKPDRDKYEQYF.

This clonotype was picked up a small number of times. The chain couples TRBV7-2 to TRBJ2-7; a weak D match, TRBD2 (6 bases). CDR1 is SGHTA and CDR2 is FQGNSA in the germline V gene. The V gene lost 7 bases and the J gene lost 2 bases, with 9 bases spanning the gap. This CDR3 has 12 amino acids. CDR3 in amino acids: CASTTGAYEQYF. For the CDR3, the DNA is TGTGCCAGCACCACGGGAGCCTACGAGCAGTACTTC.